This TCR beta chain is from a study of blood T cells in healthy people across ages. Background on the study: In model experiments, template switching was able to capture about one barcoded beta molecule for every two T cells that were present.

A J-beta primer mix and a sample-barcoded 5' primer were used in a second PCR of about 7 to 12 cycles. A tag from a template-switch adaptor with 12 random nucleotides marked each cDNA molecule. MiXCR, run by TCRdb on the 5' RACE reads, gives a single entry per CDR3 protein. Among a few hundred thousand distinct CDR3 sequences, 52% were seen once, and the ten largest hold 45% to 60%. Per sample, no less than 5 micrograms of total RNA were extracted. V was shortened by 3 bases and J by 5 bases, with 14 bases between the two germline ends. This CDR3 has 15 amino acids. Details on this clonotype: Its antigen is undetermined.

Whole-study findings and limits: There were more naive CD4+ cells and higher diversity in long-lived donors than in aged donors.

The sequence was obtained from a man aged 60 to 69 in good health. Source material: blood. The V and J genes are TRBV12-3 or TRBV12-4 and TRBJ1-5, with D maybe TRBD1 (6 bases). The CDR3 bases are TGTGCCAGCAGTTTTGGGGGGGCACTGGATCAGCCCCAGCATTTT. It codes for CASSFGGALDQPQHF.